The sequence of this T cell receptor (beta chain) was determined in a study of T cells in tuberculosis. Turning to the study itself: CD1B tetramers identified T cells specific for mycobacterial lipid GMM.

Thawed, overnight-rested PBMC were stained with GMM-loaded CD1B tetramer, viability dye and anti-CD3, then sorted. CD1B tetramers were loaded with Rhodococcus equi-derived C32 glucose monomycolate. PBMC for tetramer sorting were first depleted of CD14-expressing monocytes. The trim removed 0 bases at V and 1 base at J, leaving 0 bases unmatched. The CDR3 covers 15 residues. Germline V gene data show CDR1 as SEHNR and CDR2 as FQNEAQ (reference sequence). Sequencing of TCR-alpha and TCR-beta chains was unpaired. Repertoires were generated with immunoSEQ multiplex PCR, while TCRdb's copy carries only in-frame clones and drops some. The data contain approximately 88,000 clones, approximately 90% of them singletons.

The sample was CD1b-GMM tetramer-negative cells sorted from PBMCs. This receptor was identified in an adult woman with latent tuberculosis. V usage is TRBV7-9 and J usage is TRBJ2-3, with 8 bases identical to TRBD2. CDR3 sequence (DNA): TGTGCCAGCAGCTTAGCTAGCGGGGGCACAGATACGCAGTATTTT. It yields the protein CASSLASGGTDTQYF. Looking up the rest from reference TRBV7-9 and TRBJ2-3 gives the full variable domain: DTGVSQNPRHKITKRGQNVTFRCDPISEHNRLYWYRQTLGQGPEFLTYFQNEAQLEKSRLLSDRFSAERPKGSFSTLEIQRTEQGDSAMYLCASSLASGGTDTQYFGPGTRLTVL.